What follows are 11 T cell receptor beta chains derived from one specimen sequenced in a study of Ad26.COV2.S vaccination and SARS-CoV-2 variants. The assay was immunoSEQ multiplex PCR, and TCRdb's table has in-frame clones only and misses some. The sample yields around 500,000 clones, roughly nine tenths seen once. Specified treatment: some 20 received Ad26.COV2.S at low or high dose, single or two shots; 5 received placebo; per-sample allocation not given. After the first vaccine or placebo injection, samples were drawn on day 63. The sequenced sample was peripheral blood, obtained in a trial of Ad26.COV2.S vaccine versus placebo. These receptors all come from a person between 18 and 65 years old who received the Ad26.COV2.S COVID-19 vaccine or a placebo.

This chain uses TRBV28 with TRBJ2-5, with D perhaps given as TRBD1 or TRBD2 (5 bases each). Germline-derived CDR1 and CDR2 are MDHEN and SYDVKM. CDR3 length: 15 amino acids. Trimming cost V 3 bases and J 9 bases, with 20 bases left between them. CDR3 DNA: TGTGCCAGCAGTTTTGCTGAGGGTCCGGGACGGGCCCAGTACTTC. Encoded protein: CASSFAEGPGRAQYF.

The gene calls are TRBV29-1 and TRBJ2-7; TRBD1 agrees at 7 bases. Trimming took 4 bases from V and 5 from J; bases not matched to a gene: 5. The CDR3 totals 12 residues. Germline V gives CDR1 SQVTM, CDR2 ANQGSEA. CDR3 loop: CSVAGQGDEQYF. Here the CDR3 DNA reads TGCAGCGTTGCGGGGCAGGGGGACGAGCAGTACTTC.

The chain combines TRBV25-1 with TRBJ1-1; no firm D call. V lost 0 bases to trimming and J lost 4 bases, with 9 bases between them. The V gene's germline CDR1 is MGHDK and CDR2 SYGVNS. The CDR3 has 14 amino acids. The CDR3 is CASSEYFQSTEAFF. As DNA, the CDR3 is TGTGCCAGCAGTGAATATTTCCAGAGCACTGAAGCTTTCTTT.

Points on this clone: Within the sample, other DNA sequences also encode this same CDR3. The chain joins TRBV6-6 to TRBJ1-1; D gene ambiguous. Looked up from germline, CDR1 is MNHNY and CDR2 is SVGAGI (reference sequence). This CDR3 contains 13 residues. V was trimmed by 0 bases and J by 5 bases, leaving 7 bases between them. The CDR3 spells CASSYSGGTEAFF. CDR3 bases: TGTGCCAGCAGTTACTCCGGAGGGACTGAAGCTTTCTTT.

The CDR3: CASSRTGGRNGYTF. CDR3 sequence (DNA): TGTGCCAGCTCACGGACAGGGGGCAGAAATGGCTACACCTTC. The rearrangement uses TRBV3-1 (or the pseudogene TRBV3-2) and TRBJ1-2, with TRBD1 identical over 11 bases. The CDR3 has 14 residues. J lost 6 bases, V lost 8 bases, and 8 bases had no gene match. Germline V lookup: CDR1 LGHDT, CDR2 YNNKEL (reference sequence).

This clone showed up many times. The chain carries TRBV5-5 and TRBJ1-1; D not certain. The CDR3 sequence is 14 residues long. V lost 2 bases and J lost 0, with 8 bases in between. Germline-derived CDR1 and CDR2 are SGHKS and YYEKEE (reference sequence). CDR3 sequence (DNA): TGTGCCAGCAGCTTCGGAATTCTGAACACTGAAGCTTTCTTT. Amino acids: CASSFGILNTEAFF.

This clone was detected once. The chain has TRBV18 and TRBJ2-7, with 9 nucleotides matching TRBD1. The CDR3 runs to 15 residues. Germline V gives CDR1 KGHSH, CDR2 LQKENI. V lost 4 bases to trimming and J lost 2 bases; unmatched junction nucleotides: 6. The DNA of the CDR3 is TGTGCCAGCTCACGCTCCGGGACAGGGACCTACGAGCAGTACTTC. This translates into CASSRSGTGTYEQYF.

The chain employs TRBV7-2 and TRBJ1-2; the match to TRBD1 covers 9 bases. The length of the CDR3 is 15 residues. Germline V gene data show CDR1 as SGHTA and CDR2 as FQGNSA. V gave up 1 base and J gave up 8 bases; unmatched junction bases: 8. CDR3 in DNA: TGTGCCAGCAGCTTAGTGGTGACAGGGGGTCAGGGCTACACCTTC. Encoded protein: CASSLVVTGGQGYTF.

The V and J genes are TRBV9 and TRBJ1-2; TRBD1 matches 11 bases. CDR3 length: 14 amino acids. Germline-derived CDR1 and CDR2 are SGDLS and YYNGEE. V dropped 4 bases and J dropped 7; count of bases not matched to a gene: 6. DNA for the CDR3: TGTGCCAGCAGCACAGGACAGGGGGCAGGTGGCTACACCTTC. Translation gives CASSTGQGAGGYTF.

V gene TRBV7-9 combines with J gene TRBJ1-1; D is unclear. V lost 1 base to trimming and J lost 6 bases, with 15 bases between them. The CDR3 is 15 residues long. CDR1 is SEHNR and CDR2 is FQNEAQ in the germline V gene (reference sequence). The CDR3 region has the DNA TGTGCCAGCAGCTTAGTCGGAAGGGCCGGTGCTGAAGCTTTCTTT. Protein product: CASSLVGRAGAEAFF.

In this sample, this clone turned up once. The sample holds other DNA sequences that translate to the same CDR3. This chain links TRBV2 with TRBJ2-2; maybe TRBD1 (5 bases). V gave up 2 bases and J gave up 6 bases, with 7 bases separating them. CDR3 length equals 13 residues. From germline, CDR1 is SNHLY and CDR2 FYNNEI. Here the CDR3 DNA reads TGTGCCAGCAGTGAAAGGGGCCCCGGGGAGCTGTTTTTT. Amino acids: CASSERGPGELFF.